The 27 T cell receptor beta chains presented below share a single source sample, sequenced in a study of T cell responses to AZD1222 COVID-19 vaccine. Profiled with immunoSEQ multiplex PCR; TCRdb holds only in-frame clones, not every one. The repertoire holds 110,000 to 150,000 clones, 92% seen once, with more than 3% in the top ten. The sequencing here drew on peripheral blood, taken 28 days after the second AZD1222 dose. These receptors came from an adult who received the AZD1222 COVID-19 vaccine.

V usage is TRBV4-3 and J usage is TRBJ2-5; maybe TRBD1 (6 bases). CDR3 size: 13 residues. Between the trimmed V and J ends, which lost 4 bases and 3 bases, there was a span of 9 bases. Per germline, CDR1 LGHNA and CDR2 YSLEER. CDR3 sequence: CASSPRTEETQYF. DNA of the CDR3: TGCGCCAGCAGCCCTCGGACAGAAGAGACCCAGTACTTC.

This chain uses TRBV29-1 with TRBJ1-2; D uncertain. The ends were cut back, 4 bases at V and 0 bases at J, with 9 bases in the middle. The CDR3 consists of 13 residues. The germline V gene has CDR1 SQVTM and CDR2 ANQGSEA. The CDR3 coding sequence is TGCAGCGTTGGACGGGCAGCTAACTATGGCTACACCTTC. Translated: CSVGRAANYGYTF.

This rearrangement joins TRBV7-2 to TRBJ1-2, with no clear D. Germline CDR1 and CDR2: SGHTA and FQGNSA. The V gene lost 1 base and the J gene lost 7 bases, with 13 bases spanning the gap. The CDR3 spans 14 residues. This CDR3 is CASSLVSGVLGYTF. CDR3 coding DNA: TGTGCCAGCAGCTTAGTTTCTGGGGTTCTTGGCTACACCTTC.

The CDR3 coding sequence is TGTGCCAGCAGCTCAGTCGGGACTGGCTACACCTTC. It yields the protein CASSSVGTGYTF. J is TRBJ1-2 and V is TRBV7-2; tentatively, D is TRBD1 (5 bases). CDR1 is SGHTA, CDR2 FQGNSA, per germline. Deletions cut 4 bases from V and 7 bases from J, with 10 bases between. The CDR3 length is 12 residues.

The CDR3 sequence: CASSESRISPLHF. The CDR3 DNA is TGCGCCAGCAGTGAGTCACGGATTTCACCCCTCCACTTT. The rearrangement uses TRBV10-1 and TRBJ1-6; D is undetermined. There are 13 residues in the CDR3. The germline V gene has CDR1 WNHNN and CDR2 SYGVQD (reference sequence). V was cut by 0 bases and J by 9 bases, with 6 bases left in between.

CDR3 amino acids: CASSPARGYGYTF. CDR3 sequence (DNA): TGTGCCAGCTCACCTGCCAGGGGCTATGGCTACACCTTC. This chain links TRBV18 with TRBJ1-2; the D gene is possibly TRBD1 (6 bases). The CDR3 contains 13 residues. Germline CDR1 KGHSH, CDR2 LQKENI. V gave up 3 bases and J gave up 4 bases, with 9 bases separating them.

This chain links TRBV6-2 or TRBV6-3 with TRBJ2-7; D remains ambiguous. Germline V CDR1 and CDR2: MNHEY, SVGEGT. This CDR3 region has 15 residues. V lost 4 bases to trimming and J lost 0 bases, with 13 bases between them. DNA for the CDR3: TGTGCCAGCAGTTGGGCCTACCTGGCCTCCTACGAGCAGTACTTC. Its translation: CASSWAYLASYEQYF.

The chain is built from TRBV12-3 or TRBV12-4 and TRBJ2-7, with D hard to call. The CDR3 has 12 residues. V lost 1 base and J lost 5, with 6 bases in between. For the CDR3, the DNA is TGTGCCAGCAGTTTAGATTGGAACGAGCAGTACTTC. It specifies CASSLDWNEQYF.

Only one count was recorded for this clone. This rearrangement joins TRBV7-2 to TRBJ2-5, with D unresolved. V lost 5 bases and J 0 bases, leaving 7 bases between the germline ends. The CDR3 consists of 13 residues. Germline V CDR1 and CDR2: SGHTA, FQGNSA. In DNA, the CDR3 is TGTGCCAGCAGCGCAAACCACCAAGAGACCCAGTACTTC. Encoded protein: CASSANHQETQYF.

The chain is built from TRBV9 and TRBJ1-1; D possibly corresponds to TRBD1 (5 bases). Between the trimmed V and J ends, which lost 4 bases and 10 bases, there was a span of 14 bases. Per germline, CDR1 SGDLS and CDR2 YYNGEE. CDR3 length: 12 residues. The CDR3 loop is CASSSTVGGAFF. CDR3 coding DNA: TGTGCCAGCAGCTCCACGGTGGGGGGAGCTTTCTTT.

The V call is TRBV6-5, the J call TRBJ1-2, with D hard to call. The CDR3 extends over 14 amino acids. Deletions cut 0 bases from V and 1 base from J, with 6 bases between. Germline V lookup: CDR1 MNHEY, CDR2 SVGAGI. CDR3 sequence reads: CASSYSRVNYGYTF. The CDR3 DNA reads TGTGCCAGCAGTTACTCGAGGGTTAACTATGGCTACACCTTC.

The CDR3 loop reads CASSLIQGTSGNTIYF. The CDR3 region has the DNA TGTGCCAGCAGCCTGATCCAGGGAACCTCTGGAAACACCATATATTTT. The chain carries TRBV9 and TRBJ1-3; possibly TRBD1 for D (5 bases). Trimming pared 4 bases from V and 0 bases from J, leaving 14 bases between. The CDR3 runs to 16 residues. Germline V gene sequence: CDR1 SGDLS, CDR2 YYNGEE.

The V gene is TRBV9, the J gene TRBJ1-3, with D unclear. Germline V gives CDR1 SGDLS, CDR2 YYNGEE. The CDR3 loop spans 15 amino acids. V shed 0 bases and J shed 2 bases, with 9 bases lying between them. CDR3 protein: CASSVAGMTGNTIYF. CDR3 DNA sequence: TGTGCCAGCAGCGTAGCTGGAATGACTGGAAACACCATATATTTT.

The DNA for the CDR3 is TGTGCCAGCAGCTTACAGGACAGTATTTTCTCTGGAAACACCATATATTTT. Protein: CASSLQDSIFSGNTIYF. This chain connects TRBV7-2 to TRBJ1-3; the D gene is possibly TRBD1 (6 bases). Trimming removed 2 bases from V and 0 bases from J, with 14 bases in between. Germline V gene lookup returns CDR1 SGHTA and CDR2 FQGNSA. The CDR3 consists of 17 residues.

The chain employs TRBV5-8 and TRBJ2-1; no clear D gene. V was trimmed by 1 base and J by 7 bases, leaving 12 bases between them. This CDR3 spans 14 amino acids. Germline CDR1 is SGHTS and CDR2 is YDEGEE. The DNA of the CDR3 is TGTGCCAGCAGCTTGTCGGCTACCAGGAATGAGCAGTTCTTC. This translates into CASSLSATRNEQFF.

The chain is built from TRBV29-1 and TRBJ2-3; D may be TRBD1 or TRBD2 (5 bases each). Germline CDR1 and CDR2: SQVTM and ANQGSEA. Trimming removed 6 bases at V and 0 bases at J, with 7 bases between. The CDR3 extends over 12 amino acids. The CDR3 DNA follows: TGCAGCGTGGGGGACAGCACAGATACGCAGTATTTT. Translation: CSVGDSTDTQYF.

The chain uses TRBV5-4 and TRBJ2-4; 10 bases fit TRBD1. Germline lookup yields CDR1 SGHNT and CDR2 YYREEE (reference sequence). The CDR3 covers 15 residues. V lost 1 base and J lost 7; bases outside the gene matches: 5. CDR3 bases: TGTGCCAGCAGCTTGAGCGGGACAGGGGAGAACATTCAGTACTTC. It translates to CASSLSGTGENIQYF.

V is TRBV28 and J is TRBJ2-7; weak D call: TRBD2 (5 bases). Germline V gives CDR1 MDHEN, CDR2 SYDVKM. The CDR3 spans 14 residues. V lost 3 bases, J lost 2 bases, and 11 bases lay in between. The CDR3 spells CASSLSGYTYEQYF. The CDR3 nucleotides read TGTGCCAGCAGTTTGAGCGGTTATACCTACGAGCAGTACTTC.

The V call is TRBV7-3, the J call TRBJ2-2; weak D call: TRBD2 (5 bases). Germline CDR1 reads SGHTA; CDR2 reads FQGTGA. CDR3 length equals 16 residues. Trimming pared 5 bases from V and 6 bases from J, leaving 19 bases between. The CDR3 loop reads CASSLQGTRNSGELFF. Here the CDR3 DNA reads TGTGCCAGCAGCCTCCAAGGAACTAGGAATTCCGGGGAGCTGTTTTTT.

The chain couples TRBV10-1 to TRBJ1-4; D might be TRBD1 (5 bases). In germline, CDR1 is WNHNN, CDR2 SYGVQD (reference sequence). Trimming cost V 8 bases and J 0 bases, with 16 bases left between them. This CDR3 has 16 amino acids. The CDR3 DNA follows: TGCGCCAGCGAAAGCCGGACACCGACAACTAATGAAAAACTGTTTTTT. Its protein product is CASESRTPTTNEKLFF.

This clone was seen a single time. The genes are TRBV6-5 and TRBJ1-6; D not resolved. This CDR3 is built from 15 residues. V lost 0 bases, J lost 8 bases, and 11 bases lay in between. Germline values: CDR1 MNHEY, CDR2 SVGAGI. CDR3 in amino acids: CASSYSPGTDSPLHF. The CDR3 region has the DNA TGTGCCAGCAGTTACTCCCCTGGAACGGATTCACCCCTCCACTTT.

This clone appeared a single time. The rearrangement links TRBV7-2 to TRBJ1-5; D is uncertain. The CDR3 runs to 15 residues. Germline V lookup: CDR1 SGHTA, CDR2 FQGNSA. V was cut by 2 bases and J by 3 bases, with 11 bases left in between. In DNA form, the CDR3 reads TGTGCCAGCAGCTTATCGAGGTCTTCCAATCAGCCCCAGCATTTT. It translates to CASSLSRSSNQPQHF.

The chain couples TRBV6-5 to TRBJ2-7, with 8 bases matching TRBD1. Looked up from germline, CDR1 is MNHEY and CDR2 is SVGAGI. Trimming cost V 7 bases and J 2 bases; bases outside gene matches: 4. The CDR3 runs 13 residues. The DNA for the CDR3 is TGTGCCAGCACCCGGGACAGGACCTACGAGCAGTACTTC. It translates to CASTRDRTYEQYF.

This clone turned up a few times. The V gene is TRBV28, the J gene TRBJ1-4; D is unclear. The CDR3 is 14 amino acids. The V gene's germline CDR1 is MDHEN and CDR2 SYDVKM. The germline V and J ends were trimmed by 6 bases and 0 bases, with 8 bases remaining between them. The CDR3 spells CASREVATNEKLFF. Written as DNA, the CDR3 is TGTGCCAGCAGGGAGGTCGCAACTAATGAAAAACTGTTTTTT.

The V and J genes are TRBV9 and TRBJ2-7, with TRBD1 matching over 10 bases. This CDR3 spans 14 amino acids. Germline trimming cut 4 bases from V and 3 bases from J; bases unmatched to any gene: 4. CDR1 is SGDLS and CDR2 is YYNGEE in the germline V gene. CDR3 in DNA: TGTGCCAGCAGCTCCCGGGACAGGGGCTACGAGCAGTACTTC. This codes for CASSSRDRGYEQYF. The variable domain in full, with the rest retrieved from reference TRBV9 and TRBJ2-7, is DSGVTQTPKHLITATGQRVTLRCSPRSGDLSVYWYQQSLDQGLQFLIQYYNGEERAKGNILERFSAQQFPDLHSELNLSSLELGDSALYFCASSSRDRGYEQYFGPGTRLTVT.

The chain couples TRBV5-4 to TRBJ2-2; D is uncertain. Germline values: CDR1 SGHNT, CDR2 YYREEE (reference sequence). Trimming took 1 base from V and 1 from J, leaving 2 bases between them. CDR3 size: 13 residues. In DNA form, the CDR3 reads TGTGCCAGCAGCTTGATGAACACCGGGGAGCTGTTTTTT. Protein product: CASSLMNTGELFF.

CDR3 sequence: CASSQTWYQETQYF. The CDR3 region has the DNA TGTGCCAGCAGCCAAACCTGGTACCAAGAGACCCAGTACTTC. The chain recombines TRBV3-1 (or the pseudogene TRBV3-2) with TRBJ2-5; no definite D call. CDR3 length equals 14 residues. CDR1 and CDR2 from the germline V gene are LGHDT and YNNKEL (reference sequence). V gave up 2 bases and J gave up 0 bases, with 7 bases separating them.